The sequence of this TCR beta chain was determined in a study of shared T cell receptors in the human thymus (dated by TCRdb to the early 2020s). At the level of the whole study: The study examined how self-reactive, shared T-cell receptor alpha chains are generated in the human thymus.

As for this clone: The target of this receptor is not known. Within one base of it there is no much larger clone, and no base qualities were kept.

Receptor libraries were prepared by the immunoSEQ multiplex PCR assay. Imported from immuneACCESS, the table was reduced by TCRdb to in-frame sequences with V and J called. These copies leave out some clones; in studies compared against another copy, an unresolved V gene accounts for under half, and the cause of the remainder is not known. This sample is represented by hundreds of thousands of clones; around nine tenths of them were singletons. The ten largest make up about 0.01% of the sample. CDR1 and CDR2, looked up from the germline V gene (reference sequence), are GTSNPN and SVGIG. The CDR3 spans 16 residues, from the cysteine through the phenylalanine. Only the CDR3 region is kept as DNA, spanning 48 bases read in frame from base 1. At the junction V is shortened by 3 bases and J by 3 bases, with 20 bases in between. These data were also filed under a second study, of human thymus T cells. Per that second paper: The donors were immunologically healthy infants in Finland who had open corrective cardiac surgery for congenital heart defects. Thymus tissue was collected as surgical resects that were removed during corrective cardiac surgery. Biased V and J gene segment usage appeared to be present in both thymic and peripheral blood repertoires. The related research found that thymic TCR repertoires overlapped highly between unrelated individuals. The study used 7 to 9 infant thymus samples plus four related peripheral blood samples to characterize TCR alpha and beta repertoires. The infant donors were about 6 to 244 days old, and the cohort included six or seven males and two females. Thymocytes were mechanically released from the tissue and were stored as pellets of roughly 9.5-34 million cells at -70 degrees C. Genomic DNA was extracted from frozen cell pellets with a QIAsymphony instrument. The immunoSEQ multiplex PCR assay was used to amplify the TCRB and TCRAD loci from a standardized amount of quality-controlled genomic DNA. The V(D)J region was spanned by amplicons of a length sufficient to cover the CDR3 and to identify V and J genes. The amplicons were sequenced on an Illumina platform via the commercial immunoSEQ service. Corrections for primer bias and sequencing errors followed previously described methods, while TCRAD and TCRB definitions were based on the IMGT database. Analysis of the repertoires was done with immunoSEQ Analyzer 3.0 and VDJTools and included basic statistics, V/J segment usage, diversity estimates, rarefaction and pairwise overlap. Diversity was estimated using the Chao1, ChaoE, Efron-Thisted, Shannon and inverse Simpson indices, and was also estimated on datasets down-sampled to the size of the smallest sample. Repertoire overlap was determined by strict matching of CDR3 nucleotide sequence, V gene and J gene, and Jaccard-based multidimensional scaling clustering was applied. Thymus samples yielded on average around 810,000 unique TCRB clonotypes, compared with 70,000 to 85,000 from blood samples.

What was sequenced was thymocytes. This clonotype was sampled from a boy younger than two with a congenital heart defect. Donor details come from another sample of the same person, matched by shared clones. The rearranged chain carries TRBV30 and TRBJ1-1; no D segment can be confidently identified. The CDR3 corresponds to CAWRGLFGVRDTEAFF. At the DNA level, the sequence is TGTGCCTGGAGAGGCCTGTTCGGGGTCCGGGACACTGAAGCTTTCTTT.